Reported below is one TCR beta chain. Its antigen is undetermined. These data originate in a study of immune cell composition in non-small cell lung cancer. Study-wide points: Dominant in vivo tumour-associated clones were not shown to share tumour-reactive sequences.

The assay was immunoSEQ multiplex PCR, and TCRdb's table has in-frame clones only and misses some. This sample has 2,000 or so clones; just over 75% occur once, and the top ten carry roughly 12%. Normal lung was sampled as far from the tumour as possible, at least 3 cm. The CDR3 consists of 13 residues. Germline V gene lookup returns CDR1 MRHNA and CDR2 SNTAGT. V shed 9 bases and J shed 11 bases, with 22 bases lying between them. The source is a human donor with non-small cell lung cancer. The genes are TRBV6-4 and TRBJ1-1; possibly TRBD1 for D (6 bases). The sample taken for sequencing was non-adjacent lung tissue. The CDR3 loop reads CASSVDQQGVAFF. CDR3 bases: TGTGCCAGTAGCGTGGACCAACAGGGAGTTGCTTTCTTT.